Below, one TCR beta chain is given with its context. Its antigen is unknown. These data come from a study of T cells in localized non-small cell lung cancer. Study-level results: The study found T cell clonality highest in uninvolved adjacent lung, above tumor. Sequencing covered just one tumor region, so heterogeneity cannot be ruled out. A raised T cell density in blood coincided with lengthier overall survival.

Here immunoSEQ multiplex PCR was the method, and the copy in TCRdb shows in-frame clones only, minus some. The sample has 45,000 to 60,000 clones; over 60% are singletons. The sequencing used PBMCs, collected before any cancer treatment. This receptor was taken from a woman aged 40-70 years with stage II lung adenocarcinoma.

In DNA, the CDR3 is TGTGCCAGCAGCCCCTGGACAGGGGGTACCTCCGGGGAGCTGTTTTTT. It encodes CASSPWTGGTSGELFF. The rearrangement joins TRBV7-9 to TRBJ2-2; 10 bases match TRBD1. The CDR3 is made up of 16 amino acids. With V trimmed by 5 bases and J by 6 bases, 9 bases remained unmatched. Germline CDR1 and CDR2: SEHNR and FQNEAQ (reference sequence).